This TCR beta chain was identified in a study of response to subunit inactivated influenza vaccine. Per germline, CDR1 SGHRS and CDR2 YFSETQ. Trimming pared 0 bases from V and 2 bases from J, leaving 9 bases between. The CDR3 contains 14 residues. One entry per CDR3 protein results from TCRdb running MiXCR on the RT-PCR reads. The profile shows roughly 500,000 distinct CDR3 sequences, about 25% of them singletons. Source: CD4+ T cells sorted from PBMCs, taken less than 6 days after vaccination. The clonotype originates from a man aged 45-60 years who received an inactivated influenza vaccine. This chain links TRBV5-1 with TRBJ2-7; D is undetermined. Here the CDR3 reads CASSLEAETYEQYF. The CDR3 nucleotides are TGCGCCAGCAGCTTGGAGGCGGAAACCTACGAGCAGTACTTC.